This T cell receptor beta chain was sequenced in a study of OX40 agonist ivuxolimab in advanced cancers. V was cut by 6 bases and J by 1 base, with 16 bases left in between. The germline V gene encodes CDR1 MDHEN and CDR2 SYDVKM. CDR3 length: 15 amino acids. The protocol was immunoSEQ multiplex PCR, while the TCRdb copy is restricted to in-frame clones and leaves out a portion. Of 84,000 or so clones in the sample, 84% are singletons; the top ten hold 2.5% to 3%. Study results and limitations: CD8+ T cells were the subset that, on average, had more expanded clones than CD4+. Nonresponders included some who also had low normalized T-cell clonal expansion.

With regard to this clone: Its antigen is not identified.

This TCR was recovered from an adult with an advanced solid tumor such as melanoma, head and neck, liver or kidney cancer. Specimen: CD4+ or CD8+ T cells sorted from blood, collected in a trial of the OX40 agonist ivuxolimab. The V gene is TRBV28, the J gene TRBJ2-7, with unresolved D. The CDR3 DNA follows: TGTGCCAGCAGCAAAACTGGTAGTAGGTCCTACGAGCAGTACTTC. Amino acids: CASSKTGSRSYEQYF.